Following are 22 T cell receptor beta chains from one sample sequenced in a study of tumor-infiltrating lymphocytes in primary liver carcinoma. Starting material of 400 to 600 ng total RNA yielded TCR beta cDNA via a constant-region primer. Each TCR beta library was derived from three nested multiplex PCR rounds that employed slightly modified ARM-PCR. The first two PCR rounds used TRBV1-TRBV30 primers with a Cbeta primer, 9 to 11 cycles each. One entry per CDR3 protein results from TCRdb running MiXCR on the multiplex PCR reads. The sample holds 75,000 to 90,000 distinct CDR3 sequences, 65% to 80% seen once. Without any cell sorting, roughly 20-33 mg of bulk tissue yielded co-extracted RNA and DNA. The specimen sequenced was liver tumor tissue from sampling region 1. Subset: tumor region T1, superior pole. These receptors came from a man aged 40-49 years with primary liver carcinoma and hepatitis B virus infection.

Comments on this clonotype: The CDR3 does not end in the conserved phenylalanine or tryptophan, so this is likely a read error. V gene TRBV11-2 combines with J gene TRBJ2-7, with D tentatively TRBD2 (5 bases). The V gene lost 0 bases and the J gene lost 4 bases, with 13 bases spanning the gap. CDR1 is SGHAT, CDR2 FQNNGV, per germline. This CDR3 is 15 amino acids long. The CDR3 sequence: CASSLDRGQSYEQYL. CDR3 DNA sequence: TGTGCCAGCAGCTTAGATCGAGGGCAGAGTTACGAGCAGTACCTC.

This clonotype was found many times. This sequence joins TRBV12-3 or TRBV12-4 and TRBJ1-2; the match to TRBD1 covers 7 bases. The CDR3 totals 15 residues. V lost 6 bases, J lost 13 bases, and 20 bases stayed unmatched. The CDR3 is CASSPEKDRPSVCTF. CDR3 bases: TGTGCCAGCAGCCCGGAGAAGGACAGGCCGTCAGTCTGCACCTTC.

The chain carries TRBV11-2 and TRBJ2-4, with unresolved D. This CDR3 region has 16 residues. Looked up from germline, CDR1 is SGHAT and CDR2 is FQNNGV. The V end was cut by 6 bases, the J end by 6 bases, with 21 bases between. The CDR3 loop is CASSQSVRDAGNIQYF. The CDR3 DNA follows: TGTGCCAGCAGTCAGAGTGTAAGGGATGCAGGAAACATTCAGTACTTC.

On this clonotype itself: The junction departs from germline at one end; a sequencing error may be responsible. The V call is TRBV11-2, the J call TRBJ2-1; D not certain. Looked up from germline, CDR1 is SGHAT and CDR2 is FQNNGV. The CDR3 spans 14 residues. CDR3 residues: CAGSSTADGNEQFF. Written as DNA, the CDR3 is TGTGCCGGCAGCTCCACTGCAGACGGTAATGAGCAGTTCTTC.

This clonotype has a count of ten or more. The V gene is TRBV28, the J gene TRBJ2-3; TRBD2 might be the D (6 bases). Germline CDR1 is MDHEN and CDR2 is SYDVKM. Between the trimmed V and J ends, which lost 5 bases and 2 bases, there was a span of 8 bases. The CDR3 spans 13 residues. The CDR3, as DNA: TGTGCCAGCAGTCAGGGACTCACAGATACGCAGTATTTT. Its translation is CASSQGLTDTQYF.

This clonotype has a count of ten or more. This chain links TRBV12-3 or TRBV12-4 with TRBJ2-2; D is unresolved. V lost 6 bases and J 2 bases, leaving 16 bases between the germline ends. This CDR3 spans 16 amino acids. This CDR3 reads CASSEMSRLNTGELFF. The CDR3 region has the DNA TGTGCCAGCAGCGAAATGTCCCGCCTTAACACCGGGGAGCTGTTTTTT.

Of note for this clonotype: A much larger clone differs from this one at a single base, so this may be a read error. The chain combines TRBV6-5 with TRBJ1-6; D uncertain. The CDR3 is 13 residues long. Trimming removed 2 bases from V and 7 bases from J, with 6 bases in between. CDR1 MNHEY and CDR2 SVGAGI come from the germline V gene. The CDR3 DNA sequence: TGTGCCAGCAGTTACGGGTTGAATTCACCCCTCCACTTT. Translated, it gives CASSYGLNSPLHF.

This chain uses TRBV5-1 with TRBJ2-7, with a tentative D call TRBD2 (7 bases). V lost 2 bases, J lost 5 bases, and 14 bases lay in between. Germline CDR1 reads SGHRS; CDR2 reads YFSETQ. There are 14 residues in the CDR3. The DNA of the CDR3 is TGCGCCAGCAGCTTAAGGGGGGGTCCCAACGAGCAGTACTTC. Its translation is CASSLRGGPNEQYF.

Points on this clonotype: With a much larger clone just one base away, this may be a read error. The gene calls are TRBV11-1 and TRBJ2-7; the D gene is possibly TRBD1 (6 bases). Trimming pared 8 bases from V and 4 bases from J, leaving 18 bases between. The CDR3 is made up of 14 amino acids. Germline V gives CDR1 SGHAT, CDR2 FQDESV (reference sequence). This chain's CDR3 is CASSVDSGRYEQYF. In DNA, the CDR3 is TGTGCCAGCTCCGTGGACAGCGGCCGGTACGAGCAGTACTTC.

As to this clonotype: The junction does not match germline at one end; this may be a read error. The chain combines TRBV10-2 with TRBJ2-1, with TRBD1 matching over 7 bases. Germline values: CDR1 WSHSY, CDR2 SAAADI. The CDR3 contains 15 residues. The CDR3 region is CASSAGQSSYNEHFF. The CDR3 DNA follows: TGCGCCAGCAGTGCGGGACAGAGCTCCTACAATGAGCACTTCTTC.

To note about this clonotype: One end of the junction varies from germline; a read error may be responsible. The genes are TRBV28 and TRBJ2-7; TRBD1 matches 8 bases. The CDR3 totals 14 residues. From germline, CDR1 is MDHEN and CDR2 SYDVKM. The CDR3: CASRDRETSYKQYF. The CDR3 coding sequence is TGTGCCAGCAGGGACAGGGAAACTTCCTACAAGCAGTACTTC. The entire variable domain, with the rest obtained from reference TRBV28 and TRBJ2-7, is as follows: DVKVTQSSRYLVKRTGEKVFLECVQDMDHENMFWYRQDPGLGLRLIYFSYDVKMKEKGDIPEGYSVSREKKERFSLILESASTNQTSMYLCASRDRETSYKQYFGPGTRLTVT.

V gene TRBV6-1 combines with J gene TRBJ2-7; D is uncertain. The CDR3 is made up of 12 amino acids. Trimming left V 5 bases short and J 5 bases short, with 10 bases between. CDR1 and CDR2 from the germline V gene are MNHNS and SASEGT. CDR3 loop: CASSSRNNEQYF. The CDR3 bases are TGTGCCAGCAGTAGTAGGAACAACGAGCAGTACTTC.

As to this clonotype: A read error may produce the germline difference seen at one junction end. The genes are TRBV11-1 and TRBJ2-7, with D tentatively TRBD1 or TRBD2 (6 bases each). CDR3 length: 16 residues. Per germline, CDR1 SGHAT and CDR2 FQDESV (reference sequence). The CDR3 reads CASSPSGGGHGDEQYF. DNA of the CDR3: TGTGCCAGCAGCCCATCCGGTGGGGGGCACGGAGACGAACAGTACTTC.

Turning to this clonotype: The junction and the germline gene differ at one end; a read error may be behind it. This CDR3 is CASSFTYGKNGELLF. The CDR3 coding sequence is TGTGCCAGCAGCTTTACGTACGGAAAGAACGGGGAGCTGCTTTTT. The chain carries TRBV11-2 and TRBJ2-2, with a weak D call TRBD2 (5 bases). The CDR3 sequence is 15 residues long. CDR1 is SGHAT, CDR2 FQNNGV, per germline.

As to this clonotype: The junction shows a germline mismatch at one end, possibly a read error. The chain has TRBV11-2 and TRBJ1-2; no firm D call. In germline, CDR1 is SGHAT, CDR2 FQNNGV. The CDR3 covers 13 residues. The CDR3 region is CTSSLVRNYGYTF. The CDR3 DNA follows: TGTACCAGCAGCTTAGTGCGGAACTATGGCTACACCTTC.

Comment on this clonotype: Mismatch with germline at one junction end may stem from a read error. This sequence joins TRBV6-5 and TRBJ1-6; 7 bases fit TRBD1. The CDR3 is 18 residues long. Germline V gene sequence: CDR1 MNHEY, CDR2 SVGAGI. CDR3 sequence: CASSYLRIQGPNNSPLHF. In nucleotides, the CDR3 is TGTGCAAGCAGTTACTTAAGAATACAGGGGCCAAATAATTCACCCCTCCACTTT.

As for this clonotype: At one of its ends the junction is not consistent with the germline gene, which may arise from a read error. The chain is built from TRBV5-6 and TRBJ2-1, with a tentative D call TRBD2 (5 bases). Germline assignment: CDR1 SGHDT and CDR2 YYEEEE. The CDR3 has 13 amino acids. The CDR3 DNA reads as TGTGCCAGCAGCTTGGGACTAACCGATGAACAGTTCTTC. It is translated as CASSLGLTDEQFF. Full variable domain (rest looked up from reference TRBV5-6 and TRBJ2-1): DAGVTQSPTHLIKTRGQQVTLRCSPKSGHDTVSWYQQALGQGPQFIFQYYEEEERQRGNFPDRFSGHQFPNYSSELNVNALLLGDSALYLCASSLGLTDEQFFGPGTRLTVL.

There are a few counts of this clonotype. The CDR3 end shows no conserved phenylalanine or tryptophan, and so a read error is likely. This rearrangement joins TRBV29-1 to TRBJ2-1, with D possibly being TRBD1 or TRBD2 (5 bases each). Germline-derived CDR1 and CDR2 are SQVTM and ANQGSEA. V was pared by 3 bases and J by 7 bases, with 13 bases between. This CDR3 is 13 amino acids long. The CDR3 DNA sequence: TGCAGCGTTGAGGGGACGGTAGGGAATGAGCAGTTCCTC. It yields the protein CSVEGTVGNEQFL.

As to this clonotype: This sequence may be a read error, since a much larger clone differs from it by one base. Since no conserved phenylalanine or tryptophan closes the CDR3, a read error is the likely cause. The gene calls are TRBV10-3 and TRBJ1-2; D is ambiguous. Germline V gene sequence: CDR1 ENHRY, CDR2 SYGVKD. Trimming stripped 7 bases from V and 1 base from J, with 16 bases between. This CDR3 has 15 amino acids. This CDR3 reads CAINRTEEVNYGYTL. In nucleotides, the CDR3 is TGTGCCATCAATAGGACGGAAGAAGTTAACTATGGCTACACCCTC.

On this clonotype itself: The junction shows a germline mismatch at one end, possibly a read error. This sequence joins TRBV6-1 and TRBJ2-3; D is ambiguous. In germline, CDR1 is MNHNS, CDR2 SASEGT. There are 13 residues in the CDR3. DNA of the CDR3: TGTGCCAGCAAGACTTCTGATGCAGATACGCAGTATTTC. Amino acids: CASKTSDADTQYF.

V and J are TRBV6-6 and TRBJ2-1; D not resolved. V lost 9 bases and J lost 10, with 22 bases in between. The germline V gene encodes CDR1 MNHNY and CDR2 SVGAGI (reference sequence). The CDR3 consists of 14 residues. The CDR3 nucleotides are TGTGCCAGGATGATCCTGCACTCCTATAAAGAGCAGTTCTTC. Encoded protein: CARMILHSYKEQFF.

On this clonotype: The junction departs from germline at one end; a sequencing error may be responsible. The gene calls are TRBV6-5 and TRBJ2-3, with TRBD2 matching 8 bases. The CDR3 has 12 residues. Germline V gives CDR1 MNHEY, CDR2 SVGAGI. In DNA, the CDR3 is TGTGCTAGCAGTTACCGGGGGGGTACGCAGTATTTT. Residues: CASSYRGGTQYF.